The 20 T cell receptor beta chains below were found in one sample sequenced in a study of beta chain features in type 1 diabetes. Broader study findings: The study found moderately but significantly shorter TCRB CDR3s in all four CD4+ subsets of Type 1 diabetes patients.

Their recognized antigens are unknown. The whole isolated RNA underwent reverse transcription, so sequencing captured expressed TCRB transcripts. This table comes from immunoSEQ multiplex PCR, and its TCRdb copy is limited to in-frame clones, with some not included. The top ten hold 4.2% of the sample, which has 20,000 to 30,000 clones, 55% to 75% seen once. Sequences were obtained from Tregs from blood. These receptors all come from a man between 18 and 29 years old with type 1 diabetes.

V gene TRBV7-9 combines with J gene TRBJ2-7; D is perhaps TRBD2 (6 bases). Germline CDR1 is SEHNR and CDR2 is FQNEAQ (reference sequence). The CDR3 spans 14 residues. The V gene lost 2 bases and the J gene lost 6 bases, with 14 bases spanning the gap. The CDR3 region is CASSLRGGPCEQYF. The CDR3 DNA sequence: TGTGCCAGCAGCTTACGCGGAGGGCCCTGCGAGCAGTACTTC. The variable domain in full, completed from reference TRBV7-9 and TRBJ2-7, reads DTGVSQNPRHKITKRGQNVTFRCDPISEHNRLYWYRQTLGQGPEFLTYFQNEAQLEKSRLLSDRFSAERPKGSFSTLEIQRTEQGDSAMYLCASSLRGGPCEQYFGPGTRLTVT.

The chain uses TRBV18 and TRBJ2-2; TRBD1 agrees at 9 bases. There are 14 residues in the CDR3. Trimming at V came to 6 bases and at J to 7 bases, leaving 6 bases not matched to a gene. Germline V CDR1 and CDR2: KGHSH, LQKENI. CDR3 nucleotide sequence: TGTGCCAGCTCCGAACAGGGGGCCGACGGGGAGCTGTTTTTT. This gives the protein CASSEQGADGELFF.

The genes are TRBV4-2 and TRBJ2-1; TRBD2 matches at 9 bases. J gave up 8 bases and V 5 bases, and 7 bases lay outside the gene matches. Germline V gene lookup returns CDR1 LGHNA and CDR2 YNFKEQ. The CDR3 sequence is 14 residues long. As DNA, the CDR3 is TGTGCCAGCAGCGCCTCGGGACTAGCCCATGAGCAGTTCTTC. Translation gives CASSASGLAHEQFF.

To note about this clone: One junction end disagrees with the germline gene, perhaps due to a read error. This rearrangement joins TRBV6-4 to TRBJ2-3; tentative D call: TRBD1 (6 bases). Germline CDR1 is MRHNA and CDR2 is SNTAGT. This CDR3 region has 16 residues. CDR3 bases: TGTGCCAGCTCATTACGGCAGGGGCACCCCACAGATATGCAGTATTTT. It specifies CASSLRQGHPTDMQYF.

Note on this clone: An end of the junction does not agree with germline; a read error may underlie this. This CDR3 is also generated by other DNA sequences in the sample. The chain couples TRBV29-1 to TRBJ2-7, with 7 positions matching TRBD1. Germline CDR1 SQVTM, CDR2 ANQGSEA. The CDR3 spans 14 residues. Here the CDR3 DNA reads TGCAGCGTTGAAGGTGGTCAGGGGGTGAGGGAGCAATACTTC. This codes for CSVEGGQGVREQYF.

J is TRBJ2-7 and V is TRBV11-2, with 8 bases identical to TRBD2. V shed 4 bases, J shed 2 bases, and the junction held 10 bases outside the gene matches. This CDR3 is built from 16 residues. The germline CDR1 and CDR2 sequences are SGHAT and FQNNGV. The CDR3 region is CASSSAGSGGAYEQYF. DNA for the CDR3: TGTGCCAGCAGCTCCGCGGGCTCCGGGGGGGCCTACGAGCAGTACTTC.

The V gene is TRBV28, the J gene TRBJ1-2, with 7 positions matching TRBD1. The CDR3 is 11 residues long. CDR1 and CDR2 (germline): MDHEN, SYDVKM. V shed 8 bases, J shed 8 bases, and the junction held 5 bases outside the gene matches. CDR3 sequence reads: CASGDRAGYTF. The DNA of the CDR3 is TGTGCCAGCGGTGACAGGGCAGGCTACACCTTC.

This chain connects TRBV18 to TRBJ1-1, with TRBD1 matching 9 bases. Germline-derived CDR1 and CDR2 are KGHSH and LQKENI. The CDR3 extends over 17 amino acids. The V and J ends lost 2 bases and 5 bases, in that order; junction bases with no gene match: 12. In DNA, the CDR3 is TGTGCCAGCTCACCAGATGGGGGACAGGGCTTCGGTACTGAAGCTTTCTTT. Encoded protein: CASSPDGGQGFGTEAFF.

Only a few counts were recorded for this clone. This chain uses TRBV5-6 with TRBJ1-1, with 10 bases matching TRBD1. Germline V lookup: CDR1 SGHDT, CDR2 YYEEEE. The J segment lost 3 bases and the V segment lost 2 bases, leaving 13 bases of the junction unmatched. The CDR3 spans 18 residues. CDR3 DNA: TGTGCCAGCAGCTTCGTTCCGGGACAGGGGATTGTGGACACTGAAGCTTTCTTT. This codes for CASSFVPGQGIVDTEAFF.

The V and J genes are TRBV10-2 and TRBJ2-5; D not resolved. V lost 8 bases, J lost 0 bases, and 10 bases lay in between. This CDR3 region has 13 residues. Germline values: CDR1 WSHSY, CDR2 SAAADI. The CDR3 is CASRHSNQETQYF. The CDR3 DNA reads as TGCGCCAGCCGTCACAGTAACCAAGAGACCCAGTACTTC.

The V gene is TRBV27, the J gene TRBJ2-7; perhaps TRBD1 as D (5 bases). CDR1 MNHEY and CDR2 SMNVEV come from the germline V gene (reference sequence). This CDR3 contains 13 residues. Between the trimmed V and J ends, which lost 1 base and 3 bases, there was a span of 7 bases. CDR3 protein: CASSLYDSYEQYF. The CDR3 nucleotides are TGTGCCAGCAGTTTATACGACAGCTACGAGCAGTACTTC.

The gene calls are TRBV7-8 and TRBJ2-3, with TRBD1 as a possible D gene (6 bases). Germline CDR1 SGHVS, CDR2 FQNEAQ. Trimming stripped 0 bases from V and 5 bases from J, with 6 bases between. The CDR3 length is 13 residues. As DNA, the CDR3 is TGTGCCAGCAGCTTAGCAGGGGGAGATACGCAGTATTTT. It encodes CASSLAGGDTQYF.

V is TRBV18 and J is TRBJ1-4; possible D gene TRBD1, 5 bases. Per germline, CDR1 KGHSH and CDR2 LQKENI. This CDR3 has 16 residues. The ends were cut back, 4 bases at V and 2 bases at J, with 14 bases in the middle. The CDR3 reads CASSLQDSATNEKLFF. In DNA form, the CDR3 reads TGTGCCAGCTCACTCCAAGACAGTGCGACTAATGAAAAACTGTTTTTT.

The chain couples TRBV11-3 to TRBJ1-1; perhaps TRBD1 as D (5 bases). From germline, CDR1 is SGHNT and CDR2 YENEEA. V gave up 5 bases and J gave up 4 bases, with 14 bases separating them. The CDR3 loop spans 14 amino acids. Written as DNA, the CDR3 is TGTGCCAGCAGCGCTACTTCAGGGTCCACTGAAGCTTTCTTT. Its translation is CASSATSGSTEAFF.

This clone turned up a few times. CDR3 DNA sequence: TGTGCCAGCAGCTCGCAGGGGGTCCAAGAGACCCAGTACTTC. Its translation: CASSSQGVQETQYF. The rearrangement joins TRBV7-2 to TRBJ2-5, with TRBD1 matching 7 bases. Germline V CDR1 and CDR2: SGHTA, FQGNSA. Trimming took 4 bases from V and 1 from J; bases not matched to a gene: 3. The CDR3 is made up of 14 amino acids.

In nucleotides, the CDR3 is TGTGCCAGCAGCCCGGTCGCGGGACAGGGGAACCAGCAGTACTTC. It encodes CASSPVAGQGNQQYF. The V call is TRBV7-2, the J call TRBJ2-7; 10 nucleotides match TRBD1. Trimming at V came to 5 bases and at J to 8 bases, leaving 12 bases not matched to a gene. CDR1 is SGHTA, CDR2 FQGNSA, per germline. CDR3 length: 15 amino acids.

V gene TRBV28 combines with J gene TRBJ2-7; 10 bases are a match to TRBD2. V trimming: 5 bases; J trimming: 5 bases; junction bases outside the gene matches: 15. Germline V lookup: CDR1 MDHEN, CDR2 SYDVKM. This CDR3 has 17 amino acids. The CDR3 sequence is CASSPSGRALLRNEQYF. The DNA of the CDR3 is TGTGCCAGCAGTCCCAGCGGGAGGGCGCTTCTCCGGAACGAGCAGTACTTC.

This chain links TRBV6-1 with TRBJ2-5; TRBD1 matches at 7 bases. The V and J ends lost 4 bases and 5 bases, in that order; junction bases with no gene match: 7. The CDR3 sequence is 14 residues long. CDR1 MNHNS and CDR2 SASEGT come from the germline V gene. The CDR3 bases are TGTGCCAGCAGTGGCCGACAGGGTCTGGAGACCCAGTACTTC. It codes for CASSGRQGLETQYF.

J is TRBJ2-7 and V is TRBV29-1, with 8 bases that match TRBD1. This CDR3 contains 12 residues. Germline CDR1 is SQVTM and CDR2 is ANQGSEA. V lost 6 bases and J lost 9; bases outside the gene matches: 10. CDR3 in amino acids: CSVGTGTLLQYF. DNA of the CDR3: TGCAGCGTCGGGACAGGCACACTCCTGCAGTACTTC.

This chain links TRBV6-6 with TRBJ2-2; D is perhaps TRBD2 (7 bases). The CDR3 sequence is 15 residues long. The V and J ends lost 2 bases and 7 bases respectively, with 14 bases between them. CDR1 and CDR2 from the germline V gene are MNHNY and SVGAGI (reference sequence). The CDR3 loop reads CASSYLGGAVGELFF. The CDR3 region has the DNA TGTGCCAGCAGTTACCTAGGGGGGGCGGTCGGGGAGCTGTTTTTT.